This TCR beta chain came from a study of regulatory T cells in long-lasting Graves disease. Described time point: persistent/refractory GD, antithyroid drugs over 5 years with positive TRAb. Extracted RNA from PBMCs served as the source of the TCR library. This CDR3 region has 14 residues. V shed 2 bases and J shed 7 bases, with 11 bases lying between them. In building TCR beta libraries, iRepertoire HTBI primers were used together with Arm-PCR of CDR3 regions. TCRdb recomputed calls from the multiplex PCR reads with MiXCR, one row per CDR3 protein. The table includes 700,000 or so distinct CDR3 sequences, about 30% detected once.

The chain couples TRBV12-3 or TRBV12-4 to TRBJ2-2; D is possibly TRBD1 (6 bases). The receptor was isolated from a female donor with Graves disease. Here the sequenced sample was peripheral blood mononuclear cells (PBMCs), taken when the disease was refractory, from a patient treated with antithyroid drugs. The DNA of the CDR3 is TGTGCCAGCAGTTTAAAGGGGGATGGCGGGGAGCTGTTTTTT. As protein: CASSLKGDGGELFF.